This T cell receptor beta chain was documented in a study of glioma-infiltrating T cells after dendritic cell vaccination. At the level of the study: The vaccine used monocyte-derived dendritic cells pulsed overnight with autologous tumor lysate.

Time point specified: after dendritic cell vaccination, including at tumor progression/relapse. V shed 8 bases and J shed 4 bases, with 11 bases lying between them. Germline values: CDR1 MNHEY, CDR2 SMNVEV (reference sequence). CDR3 length equals 12 residues. Clones were read by immunoSEQ multiplex PCR, and TCRdb kept only the in-frame ones, dropping some. The profile shows 55,000 to 75,000 clones, 70% to 85% of them singletons. This chain joins TRBV27 and TRBJ1-2, with D possibly TRBD1 on 5 matching bases. This receptor was identified in a human donor with glioblastoma. This sample comprised blood, obtained after dendritic cell vaccination. CDR3 sequence: CASGRQGYGYTF. The CDR3 coding sequence is TGTGCCAGCGGGAGGCAGGGCTATGGCTACACCTTC.